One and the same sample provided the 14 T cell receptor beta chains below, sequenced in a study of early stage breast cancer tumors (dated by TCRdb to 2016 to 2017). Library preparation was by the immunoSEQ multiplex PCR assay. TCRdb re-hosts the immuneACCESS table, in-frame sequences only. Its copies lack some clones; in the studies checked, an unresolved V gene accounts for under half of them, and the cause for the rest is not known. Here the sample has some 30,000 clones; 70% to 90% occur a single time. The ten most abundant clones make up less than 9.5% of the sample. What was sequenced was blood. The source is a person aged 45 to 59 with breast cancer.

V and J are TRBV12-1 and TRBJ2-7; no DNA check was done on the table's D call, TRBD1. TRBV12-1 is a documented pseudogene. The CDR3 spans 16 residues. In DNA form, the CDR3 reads TGTGCCAGCAGCCTCTTACGGGACAGGAGCTCCTACGAGCAGTACTTC. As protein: CASSLLRDRSSYEQYF.

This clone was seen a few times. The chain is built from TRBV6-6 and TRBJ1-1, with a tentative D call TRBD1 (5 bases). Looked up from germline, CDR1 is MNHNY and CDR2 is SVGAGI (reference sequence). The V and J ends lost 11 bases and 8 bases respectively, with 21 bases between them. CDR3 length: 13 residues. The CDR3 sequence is CAGTKQEGIEAFF. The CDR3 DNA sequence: TGTGCCGGCACCAAACAGGAGGGGATAGAAGCTTTCTTT.

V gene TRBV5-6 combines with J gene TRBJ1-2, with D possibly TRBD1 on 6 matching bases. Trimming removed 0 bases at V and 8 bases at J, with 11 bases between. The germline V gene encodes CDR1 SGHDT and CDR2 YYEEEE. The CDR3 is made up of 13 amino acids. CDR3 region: CASSLAQGLGYTF. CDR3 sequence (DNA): TGTGCCAGCAGCTTGGCCCAGGGGCTCGGCTACACCTTC.

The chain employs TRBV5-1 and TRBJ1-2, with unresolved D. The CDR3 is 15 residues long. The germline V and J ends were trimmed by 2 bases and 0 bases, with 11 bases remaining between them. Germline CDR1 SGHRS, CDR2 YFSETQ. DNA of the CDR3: TGCGCCAGCAGCTTTGTAGGAGCAGCTAACTATGGCTACACCTTC. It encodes CASSFVGAANYGYTF.

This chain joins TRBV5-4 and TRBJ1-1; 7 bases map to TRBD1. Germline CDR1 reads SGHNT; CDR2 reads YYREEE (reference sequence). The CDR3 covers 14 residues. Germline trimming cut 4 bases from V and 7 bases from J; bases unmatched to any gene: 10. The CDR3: CASSRGQDEDEAFF. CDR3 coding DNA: TGTGCCAGCAGCCGAGGACAGGACGAAGATGAAGCTTTCTTT.

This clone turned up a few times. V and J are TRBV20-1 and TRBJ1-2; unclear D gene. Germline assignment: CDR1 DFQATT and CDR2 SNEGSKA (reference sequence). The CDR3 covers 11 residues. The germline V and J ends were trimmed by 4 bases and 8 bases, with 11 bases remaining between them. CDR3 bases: TGCAGTGCTATATCTGGAAACGGCTACACCTTC. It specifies CSAISGNGYTF.

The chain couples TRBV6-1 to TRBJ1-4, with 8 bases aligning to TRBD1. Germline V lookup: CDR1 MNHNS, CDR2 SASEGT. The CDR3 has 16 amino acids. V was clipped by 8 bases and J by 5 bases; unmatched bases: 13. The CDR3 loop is CASRQGQGPANEKLFF. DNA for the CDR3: TGTGCCAGCCGTCAAGGACAGGGCCCTGCCAATGAAAAACTGTTTTTT.

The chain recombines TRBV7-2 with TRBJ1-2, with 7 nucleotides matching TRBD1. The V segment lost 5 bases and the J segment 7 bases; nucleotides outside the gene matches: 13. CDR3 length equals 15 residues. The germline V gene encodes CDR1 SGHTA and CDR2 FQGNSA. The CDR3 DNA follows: TGTGCCAGCAGCCTCGGACAGGCCTTTAGGGGTGGCTACACCTTC. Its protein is CASSLGQAFRGGYTF.

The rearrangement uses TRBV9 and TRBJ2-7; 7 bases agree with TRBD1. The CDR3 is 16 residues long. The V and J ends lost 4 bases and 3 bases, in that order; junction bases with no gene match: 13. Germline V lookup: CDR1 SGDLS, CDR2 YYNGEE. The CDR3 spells CASSQGPQGQYYEQYF. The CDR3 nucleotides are TGTGCCAGCAGCCAAGGACCACAGGGACAGTACTACGAGCAGTACTTC.

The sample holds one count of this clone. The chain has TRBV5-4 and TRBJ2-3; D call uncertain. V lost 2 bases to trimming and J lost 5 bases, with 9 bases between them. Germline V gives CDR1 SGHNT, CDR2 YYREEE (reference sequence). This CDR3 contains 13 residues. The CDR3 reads CASSFPHRDTQYF. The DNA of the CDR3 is TGTGCCAGCAGCTTCCCTCACAGAGATACGCAGTATTTT.

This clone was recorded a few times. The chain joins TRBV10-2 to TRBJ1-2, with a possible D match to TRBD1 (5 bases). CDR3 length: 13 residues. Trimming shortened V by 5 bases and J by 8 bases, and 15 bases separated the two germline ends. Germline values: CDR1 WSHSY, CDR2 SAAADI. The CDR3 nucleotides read TGCGCCAGCAGTTCCTGGGGGTCCAGCGGCTACACCTTC. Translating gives CASSSWGSSGYTF.

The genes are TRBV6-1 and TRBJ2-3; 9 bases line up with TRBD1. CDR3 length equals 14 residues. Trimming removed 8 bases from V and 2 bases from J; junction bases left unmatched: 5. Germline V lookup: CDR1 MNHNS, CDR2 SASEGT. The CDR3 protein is CASGGTGYTDTQYF. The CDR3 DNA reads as TGTGCCAGCGGCGGGACAGGGTACACAGATACGCAGTATTTT.

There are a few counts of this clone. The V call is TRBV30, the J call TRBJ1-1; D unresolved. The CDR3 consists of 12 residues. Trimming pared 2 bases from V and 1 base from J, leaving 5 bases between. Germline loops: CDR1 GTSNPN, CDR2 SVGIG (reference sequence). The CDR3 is CAWSRANTEAFF. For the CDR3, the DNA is TGTGCCTGGAGTAGGGCGAACACTGAAGCTTTCTTT.

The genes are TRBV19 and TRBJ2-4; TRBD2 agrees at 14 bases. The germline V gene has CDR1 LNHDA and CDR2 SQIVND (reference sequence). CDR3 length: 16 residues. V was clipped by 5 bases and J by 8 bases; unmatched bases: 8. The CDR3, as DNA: TGTGCCAGTAGTCCCGGGACTAGCGGGAGTTGGGACATTCAGTACTTC. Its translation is CASSPGTSGSWDIQYF.